Shown below are 14 T cell receptor beta chains from a single sample sequenced in a study of blood T cells in healthy people across ages. The use of a sample-barcoded 5' primer and a J-beta primer mix characterized a second PCR of about 7 to 12 cycles. TCRdb itself ran the 5' RACE reads through MiXCR, one entry per CDR3 protein. Seen here are about 1,800,000 distinct CDR3 sequences, roughly 28% observed once, and the top ten hold roughly 8%. Sequences were obtained from blood. These receptors were obtained from a woman between 25 and 40 years old in good health.

The chain uses TRBV29-1 and TRBJ2-3, with D uncertain. Trimming pared 5 bases from V and 6 bases from J, leaving 9 bases between. Germline assignment: CDR1 SQVTM and CDR2 ANQGSEA. This CDR3 has 11 amino acids. The CDR3, as DNA: TGCAGCGTTTCGAGTGCGGATACGCAGTATTTT. This encodes CSVSSADTQYF.

The rearrangement joins TRBV12-3 or TRBV12-4 to TRBJ2-1; no reliable D call. V lost 6 bases and J lost 7, with 13 bases in between. This CDR3 region has 13 residues. The CDR3 protein is CASSSGPTNEQFF. In DNA, the CDR3 is TGTGCCAGCAGCTCCGGACCAACTAATGAGCAGTTCTTC.

J is TRBJ2-1 and V is TRBV6-6, with TRBD2 matching over 11 bases. Trimming removed 5 bases from V and 8 bases from J; junction bases left unmatched: 2. The CDR3 has 13 amino acids. Germline CDR1 is MNHNY and CDR2 is SVGAGI (reference sequence). The chain's CDR3 is CASSVLAGDEQFF. The CDR3 DNA is TGTGCCAGCAGTGTACTAGCGGGAGATGAGCAGTTCTTC.

About this clonotype: This clone may be a read error of a much larger clone one base away. The rearrangement uses TRBV28 and TRBJ1-2; TRBD1 matches 8 bases. The CDR3 runs 14 residues. The germline CDR1 and CDR2 sequences are MDHEN and SYDVKM. The CDR3 nucleotides read TGTGCCAGCAGGCTATCGGACAGGGTAGATGGCTGCACCTTC. Its translation: CASRLSDRVDGCTF.

J is TRBJ1-5 and V is TRBV5-5; D is possibly TRBD1 (5 bases). From germline, CDR1 is SGHKS and CDR2 YYEKEE (reference sequence). V was trimmed by 2 bases and J by 9 bases, leaving 12 bases between them. The CDR3 extends over 13 amino acids. CDR3 nucleotides: TGTGCCAGCAGCTTTGACAGCTATCGGCCCCAGCATTTT. Its protein is CASSFDSYRPQHF.

This clonotype was seen ten or more times. V gene TRBV6-5 combines with J gene TRBJ2-5; D is perhaps TRBD2 (5 bases). The CDR3 contains 15 residues. CDR1 MNHEY and CDR2 SVGAGI come from the germline V gene. With 3 bases removed from V and 5 bases from J, the gap between germline ends came to 16 bases. CDR3 in DNA: TGTGCCAGCAGTTATGAGGGTTCGGGCGGTGAGACCCAGTACTTC. Translated: CASSYEGSGGETQYF.

This clonotype was seen only a few times. The junction does not match germline at one end; this may be a read error. The rearrangement uses TRBV10-3 and TRBJ2-3; D may correspond to TRBD1 or TRBD2 (5 bases each). The CDR3 sequence is 14 residues long. Germline V CDR1 and CDR2: ENHRY, SYGVKD. CDR3 sequence: CAIRPGRSTGTQYF. DNA for the CDR3: TGTGCCATAAGACCGGGACGGTCCACAGGTACGCAGTATTTT.

This clonotype was seen at least ten times. V usage is TRBV5-1 and J usage is TRBJ2-7; possible D gene TRBD1, 6 bases. Trimming pared 0 bases from V and 0 bases from J, leaving 10 bases between. Per germline, CDR1 SGHRS and CDR2 YFSETQ. The CDR3 extends over 15 amino acids. The CDR3 region has the DNA TGCGCCAGCAGCTTGGTGCCGGACAGCTCCTACGAGCAGTACTTC. Protein product: CASSLVPDSSYEQYF.

There are a few counts of this clonotype. A clone one base away is much larger, so this may be a read error. The chain is built from TRBV29-1 and TRBJ2-7, with 11 nucleotides matching TRBD2. Germline CDR1 reads SQVTM; CDR2 reads ANQGSEA. The CDR3 runs to 14 residues. CDR3 bases: TGCGGCGCCGTCCCGACTAGCGGGATTTACGAGCAGTACTTC. It encodes CGAVPTSGIYEQYF.

The sample holds many counts of this clonotype. The chain is built from TRBV2 and TRBJ2-1, with 9 nucleotides matching TRBD1. In germline, CDR1 is SNHLY, CDR2 FYNNEI. This CDR3 contains 15 residues. After removal of 11 bases from V and 0 bases from J, the junction contained 8 bases not matched to a gene. CDR3 sequence: CAGQQQGASYNEQFF. CDR3 bases: TGTGCCGGACAACAACAGGGGGCCTCCTACAATGAGCAGTTCTTC.

As for this clonotype: This may be a read error: a much more frequent sequence differs by one nucleotide. The chain employs TRBV20-1 and TRBJ2-7; weak D call: TRBD1 (5 bases). The J call may not be correct, given that the DNA end is closer to TRBJ2-5. This CDR3 has 14 amino acids. Per germline, CDR1 DFQATT and CDR2 SNEGSKA (reference sequence). The CDR3 DNA is TGCAGTGCTAGAGTGGACATCATCCCAGGGACCCAGTACTTC. Its translation: CSARVDIIPGTQYF.

This clonotype was counted ten times or more. The genes are TRBV10-3 and TRBJ1-5; D not certain. The V gene lost 2 bases and the J gene lost 3 bases, with 5 bases spanning the gap. This CDR3 is 13 amino acids long. From germline, CDR1 is ENHRY and CDR2 SYGVKD. The chain's CDR3 is CAISENPNQPQHF. CDR3 DNA sequence: TGTGCCATCAGTGAGAACCCCAATCAGCCCCAGCATTTT.

The chain joins TRBV7-9 to TRBJ1-1; TRBD1 might be the D (5 bases). Germline lookup yields CDR1 SEHNR and CDR2 FQNEAQ (reference sequence). V was trimmed by 2 bases and J by 1 base, leaving 11 bases between them. The CDR3 is made up of 15 amino acids. CDR3 loop: CASSLRGSTNTEAFF. The CDR3 nucleotides read TGTGCCAGCAGCTTAAGGGGCAGTACGAACACTGAAGCTTTCTTT.

Concerning this clonotype: The junction and the germline gene differ at one end; a read error may be behind it. This sequence joins TRBV7-2 and TRBJ2-7; possible D gene TRBD1, 6 bases. With the DNA end fitting TRBJ2-5 better, the J assignment may be wrong. Per germline, CDR1 SGHTA and CDR2 FQGNSA. CDR3 length equals 15 residues. CDR3 sequence: CANSPTYRESETQYF. The CDR3 DNA reads TGTGCCAACAGCCCAACCTACAGGGAATCGGAGACCCAGTACTTC.